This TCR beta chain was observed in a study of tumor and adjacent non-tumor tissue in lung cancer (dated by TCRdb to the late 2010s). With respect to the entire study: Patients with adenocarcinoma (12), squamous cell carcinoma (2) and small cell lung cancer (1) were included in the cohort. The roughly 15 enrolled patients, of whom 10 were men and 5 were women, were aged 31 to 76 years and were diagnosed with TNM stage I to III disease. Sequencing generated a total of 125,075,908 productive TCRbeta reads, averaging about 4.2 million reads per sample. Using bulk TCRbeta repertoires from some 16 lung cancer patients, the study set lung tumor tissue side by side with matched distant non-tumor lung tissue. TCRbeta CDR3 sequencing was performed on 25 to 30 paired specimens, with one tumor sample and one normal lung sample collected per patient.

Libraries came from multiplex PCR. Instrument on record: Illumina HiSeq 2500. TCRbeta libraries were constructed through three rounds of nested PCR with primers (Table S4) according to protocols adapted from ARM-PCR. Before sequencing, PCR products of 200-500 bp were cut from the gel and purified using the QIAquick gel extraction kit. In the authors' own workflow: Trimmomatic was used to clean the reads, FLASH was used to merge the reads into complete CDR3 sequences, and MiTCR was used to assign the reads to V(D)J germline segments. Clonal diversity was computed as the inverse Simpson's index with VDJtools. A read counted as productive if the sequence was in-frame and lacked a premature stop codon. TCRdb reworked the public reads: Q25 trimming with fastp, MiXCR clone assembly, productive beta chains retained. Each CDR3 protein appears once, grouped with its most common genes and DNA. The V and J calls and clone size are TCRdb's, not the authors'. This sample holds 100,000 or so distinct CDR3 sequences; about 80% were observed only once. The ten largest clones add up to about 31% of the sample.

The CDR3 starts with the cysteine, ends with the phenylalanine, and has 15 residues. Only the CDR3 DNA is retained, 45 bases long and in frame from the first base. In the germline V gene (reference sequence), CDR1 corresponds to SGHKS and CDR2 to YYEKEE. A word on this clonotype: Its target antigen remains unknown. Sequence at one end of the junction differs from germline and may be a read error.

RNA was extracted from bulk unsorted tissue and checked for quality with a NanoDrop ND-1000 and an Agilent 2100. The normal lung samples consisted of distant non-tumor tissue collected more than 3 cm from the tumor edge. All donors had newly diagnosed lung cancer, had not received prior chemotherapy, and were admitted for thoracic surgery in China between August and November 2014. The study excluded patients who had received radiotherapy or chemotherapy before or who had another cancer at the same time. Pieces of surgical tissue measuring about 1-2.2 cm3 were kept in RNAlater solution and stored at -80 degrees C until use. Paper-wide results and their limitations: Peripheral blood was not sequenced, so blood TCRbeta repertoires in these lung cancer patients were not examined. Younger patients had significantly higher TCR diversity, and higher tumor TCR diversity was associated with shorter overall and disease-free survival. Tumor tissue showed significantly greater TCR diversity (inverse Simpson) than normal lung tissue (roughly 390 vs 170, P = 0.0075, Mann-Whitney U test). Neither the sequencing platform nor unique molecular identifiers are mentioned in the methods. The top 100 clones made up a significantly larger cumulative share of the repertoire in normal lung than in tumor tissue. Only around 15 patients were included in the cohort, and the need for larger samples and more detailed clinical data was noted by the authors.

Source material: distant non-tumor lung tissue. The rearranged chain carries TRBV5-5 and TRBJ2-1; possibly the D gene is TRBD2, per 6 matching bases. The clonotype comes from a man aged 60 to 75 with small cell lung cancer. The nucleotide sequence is TGTGCCAGCATTCCGGGACTGGGGACCTACAGTGAGCAATTCTTC. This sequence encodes CASIPGLGTYSEQFF.